Sequencing of this TCR beta chain was carried out in a study of blood T cell repertoires in COVID-19 (TCRdb year 2020). For context, the study as a whole: Collaborator samples came from the United States, Italy and Spain and covered acute and convalescent phases of COVID-19. HLA class I and class II types, where available, came from metadata supplied by the sample provider rather than from assay-based typing. The prospective study material was composed of cDNA or gDNA derived from T cells, B-cell-depleted T cells, or PBMCs. Samples came from the ongoing ImmuneRACE study (first 160 participants) plus 1,254 subjects from 6 global collaborators. The repertoires were released in a freely available public database meant as a resource for research on the immune response to SARS-CoV-2. The sample metadata nearly always contained a de-identified subject ID, COVID-19 status, age in years and sex. Subjects who had been exposed to COVID-19, were actively infected with it, or had recovered from it provided the deeply sampled blood TCRbeta repertoires that made up the dataset.

The germline V gene provides CDR1 MGHDK and CDR2 SYGVNS. Reading from cysteine to phenylalanine, the CDR3 counts 15 amino acids. Only the CDR3 DNA stays, 45 bases, in frame from base 1. V loses 1 base, J loses 4 bases, and the germline ends lie 13 bases apart. The study at large found these results: How much clinical and demographic metadata was included differed by source and by participant, and the metadata was provided uncurated.

The immunoSEQ Assay, a bias-controlled multiplex PCR, was used to amplify TCRbeta CDR3 regions from genomic DNA. The published analysis was carried out like this. Nucleated cell counts per sample were estimated from amplification of reference gene primers within the assay. Sequence reads were collapsed and filtered to measure the absolute abundance of every unique TCRbeta CDR3 rearrangement. For each sample, productive Simpson clonality was calculated as the square root of Simpson's diversity index over productive rearrangements. Imported from immuneACCESS, the table was reduced by TCRdb to in-frame sequences with V and J called. These copies leave out some clones; in studies compared against another copy, an unresolved V gene accounts for under half, and the cause of the remainder is not known. V, J and clone size are taken as reported in that table, and D and trimming were inferred from the DNA itself. The sample table shows roughly 140,000 clones, and under 90% are seen once. The ten most abundant clones make up about 5.8% of the sample.

Details on this clone: Its antigen is unknown. Base quality data are lacking; no much larger clone is found one base away.

Whole blood was collected in K2EDTA tubes by collaborating institutions according to the institutions' own protocols. For TCRbeta analysis, collaborators shipped samples as frozen whole blood, isolated PBMCs, or DNA extracted from either of those sample types. This chain is built from TRBV25-1 and TRBJ1-1; TRBD1 is a possible D gene, resting on 5 matching bases. This receptor was taken from a human donor in a cohort sampled during active COVID-19. Sequencing used peripheral blood. The bases read TGTGCCAGCAGTGAATCGGGGGGTGGGCCCACTGAAGCTTTCTTT. Protein translation: CASSESGGGPTEAFF.